This T cell receptor (beta chain) derives from a study of identical twins. General observations from the study: Within cord blood, abundant beta clonotypes carried fewer insertions, but memory repertoires showed no such trend. There was an excess of low generation probability in the out-of-frame alpha sequences that twins shared. Out-of-frame TCR alpha sharing in monozygotic twins exceeded recombination model predictions.

Many counts were recorded for this clonotype. Its antigen is unidentified. The germline CDR1 and CDR2 sequences are DFQATT and SNEGSKA (reference sequence). The CDR3 is 14 amino acids. Trimming took 0 bases from V and 3 from J, leaving 9 bases between them. With template switching, a universal primer site was added, and the cDNA carried unique molecular identifiers. TCRdb itself ran the 5' RACE reads through MiXCR, one entry per CDR3 protein. The data show fewer than 650,000 distinct CDR3 sequences, about 7.6% seen once. These same records also appear under a second study, on yellow fever vaccine responses in identical twins.

The source material was PBMCs. This chain links TRBV20-1 with TRBJ1-5, with D uncertain. The receptor was isolated from a woman between 18 and 30 years old in good health. The CDR3 bases are TGCAGTGCTAGAGACCGGGAAGTCAATCAGCCCCAGCATTTT. Protein product: CSARDREVNQPQHF.